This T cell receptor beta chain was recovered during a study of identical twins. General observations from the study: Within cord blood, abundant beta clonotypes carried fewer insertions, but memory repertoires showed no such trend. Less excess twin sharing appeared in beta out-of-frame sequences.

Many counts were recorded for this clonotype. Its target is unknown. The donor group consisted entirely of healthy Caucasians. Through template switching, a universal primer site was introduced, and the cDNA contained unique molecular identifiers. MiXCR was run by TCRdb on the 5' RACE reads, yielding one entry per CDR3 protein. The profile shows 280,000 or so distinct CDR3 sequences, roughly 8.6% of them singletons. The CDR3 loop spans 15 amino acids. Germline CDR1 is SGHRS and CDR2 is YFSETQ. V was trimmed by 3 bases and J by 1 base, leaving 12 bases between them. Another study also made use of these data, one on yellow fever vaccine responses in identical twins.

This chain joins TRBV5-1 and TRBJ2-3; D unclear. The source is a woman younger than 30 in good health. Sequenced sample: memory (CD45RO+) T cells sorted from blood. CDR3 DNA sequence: TGCGCCAGCAGCTGGGATATAGGAGGCACAGATACGCAGTATTTT. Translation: CASSWDIGGTDTQYF.